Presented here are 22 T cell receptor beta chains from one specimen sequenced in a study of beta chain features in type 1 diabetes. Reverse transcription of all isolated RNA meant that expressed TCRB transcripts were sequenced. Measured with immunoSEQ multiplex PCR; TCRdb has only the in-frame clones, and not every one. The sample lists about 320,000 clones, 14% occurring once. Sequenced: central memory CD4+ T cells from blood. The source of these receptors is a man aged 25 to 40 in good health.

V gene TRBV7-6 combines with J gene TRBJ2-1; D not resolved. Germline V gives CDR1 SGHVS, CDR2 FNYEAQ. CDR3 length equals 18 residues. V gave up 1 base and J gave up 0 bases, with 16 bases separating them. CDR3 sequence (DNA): TGTGCCAGCAGCTTAGGTGGCGGTGCGCTCAGCTCCTACAATGAGCAGTTCTTC. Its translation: CASSLGGGALSSYNEQFF.

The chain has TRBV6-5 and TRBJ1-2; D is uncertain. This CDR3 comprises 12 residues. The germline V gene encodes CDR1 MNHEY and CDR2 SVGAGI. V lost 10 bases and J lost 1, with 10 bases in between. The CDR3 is CATSPNNYGYTF. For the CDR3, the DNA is TGTGCCACCTCTCCCAATAACTATGGCTACACCTTC.

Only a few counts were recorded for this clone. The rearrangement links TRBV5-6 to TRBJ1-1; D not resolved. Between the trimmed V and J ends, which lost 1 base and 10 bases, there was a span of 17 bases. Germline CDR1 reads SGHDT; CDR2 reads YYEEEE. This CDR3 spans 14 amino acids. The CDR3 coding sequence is TGTGCCAGCAGCTTGCGACACGGCTCTTTCTCAGCTTTCTTT. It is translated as CASSLRHGSFSAFF.

This CDR3 reads CASSQRRDQETQYF. Written as DNA, the CDR3 is TGTGCCAGCAGTCAGCGCAGGGATCAAGAGACCCAGTACTTC. J is TRBJ2-5 and V is TRBV7-8, with a weak D call TRBD1 (5 bases). Germline CDR1 SGHVS, CDR2 FQNEAQ. The CDR3 is 14 amino acids. V dropped 6 bases and J dropped 2 bases, with 13 bases sitting between them. Based on the CDR3 plus reference TRBV7-8 and TRBJ2-5, the full variable domain is GAGVSQSPRYKVAKRGQDVALRCDPISGHVSLFWYQQALGQGPEFLTYFQNEAQLDKSGLPSDRFFAERPEGSVSTLKIQRTQQEDSAVYLCASSQRRDQETQYFGPGTRLLVL.

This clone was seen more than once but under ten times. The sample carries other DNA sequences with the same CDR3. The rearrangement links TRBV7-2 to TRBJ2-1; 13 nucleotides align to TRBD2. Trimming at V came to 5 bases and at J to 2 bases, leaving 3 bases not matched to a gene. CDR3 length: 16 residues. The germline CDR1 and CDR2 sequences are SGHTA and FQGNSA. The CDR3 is CASSLTSGRAYNEQFF. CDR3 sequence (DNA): TGTGCCAGCAGCCTAACTAGCGGGAGGGCCTACAATGAGCAGTTCTTC.

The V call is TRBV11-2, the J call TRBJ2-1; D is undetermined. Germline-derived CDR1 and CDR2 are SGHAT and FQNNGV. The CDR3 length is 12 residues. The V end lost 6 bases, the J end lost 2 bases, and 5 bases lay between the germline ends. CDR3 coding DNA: TGTGCCAGCAGAGGGACCTACAATGAGCAGTTCTTC. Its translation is CASRGTYNEQFF.

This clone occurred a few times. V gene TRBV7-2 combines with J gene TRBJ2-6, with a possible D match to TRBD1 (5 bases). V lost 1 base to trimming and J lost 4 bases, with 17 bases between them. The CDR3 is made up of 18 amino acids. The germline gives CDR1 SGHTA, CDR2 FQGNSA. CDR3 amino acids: CASSLEGVRADGANVLTF. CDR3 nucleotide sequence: TGTGCCAGCAGCTTAGAGGGCGTCAGGGCCGACGGGGCCAACGTCCTGACTTTC.

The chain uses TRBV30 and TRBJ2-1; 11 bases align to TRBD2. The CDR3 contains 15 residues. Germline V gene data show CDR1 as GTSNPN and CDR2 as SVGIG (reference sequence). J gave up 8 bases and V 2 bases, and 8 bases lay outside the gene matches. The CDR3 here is CAWSRGLAGLHEQFF. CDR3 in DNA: TGTGCCTGGAGTAGAGGACTAGCGGGCCTCCATGAGCAGTTCTTC.

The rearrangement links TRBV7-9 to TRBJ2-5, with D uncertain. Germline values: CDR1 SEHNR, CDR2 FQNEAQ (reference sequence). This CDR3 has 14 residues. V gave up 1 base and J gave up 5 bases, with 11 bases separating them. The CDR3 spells CASSLVPEIETQYF. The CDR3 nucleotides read TGTGCCAGCAGCTTAGTTCCAGAGATCGAGACCCAGTACTTC.

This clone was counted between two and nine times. This CDR3 is CASSLGQGGEKLFF. CDR3 nucleotide sequence: TGTGCCAGCAGTTTAGGGCAGGGAGGTGAAAAACTGTTTTTT. This chain connects TRBV27 to TRBJ1-4; D is perhaps TRBD1 (5 bases). The V end was cut by 2 bases, the J end by 7 bases, with 11 bases between. The CDR3 covers 14 residues. In germline, CDR1 is MNHEY, CDR2 SMNVEV (reference sequence).

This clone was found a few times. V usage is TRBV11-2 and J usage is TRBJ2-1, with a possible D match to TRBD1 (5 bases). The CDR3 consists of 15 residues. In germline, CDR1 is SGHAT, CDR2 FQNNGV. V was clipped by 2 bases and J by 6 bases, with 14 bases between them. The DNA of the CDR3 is TGTGCCAGCAGCTTAAATGGTAAAGGGGTCAATGAGCAGTTCTTC. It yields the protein CASSLNGKGVNEQFF.

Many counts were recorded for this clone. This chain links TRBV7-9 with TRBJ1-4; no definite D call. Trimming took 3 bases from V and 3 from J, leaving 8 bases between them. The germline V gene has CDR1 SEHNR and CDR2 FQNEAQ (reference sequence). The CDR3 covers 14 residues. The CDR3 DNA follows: TGTGCCAGCAGCTTTCAAGGGTCTAATGAAAAACTGTTTTTT. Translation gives CASSFQGSNEKLFF.

CDR3 bases: TGTGCCAGTAGTAGAAGACAGGCGAACTACGAGCAGTACTTC. It specifies CASSRRQANYEQYF. The V gene is TRBV19, the J gene TRBJ2-7, with a tentative D call TRBD1 (6 bases). Germline V CDR1 and CDR2: LNHDA, SQIVND (reference sequence). This CDR3 is 14 amino acids long. Trimming removed 4 bases from V and 3 bases from J, with 13 bases in between.

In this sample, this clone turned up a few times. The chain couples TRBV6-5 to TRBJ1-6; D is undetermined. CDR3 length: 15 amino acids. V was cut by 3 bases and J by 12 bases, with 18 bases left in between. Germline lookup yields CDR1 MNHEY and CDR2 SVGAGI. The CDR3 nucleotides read TGTGCCAGCAGTTATTTCCCCGTCCCCCTCCAACCCCTCCACTTT. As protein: CASSYFPVPLQPLHF.

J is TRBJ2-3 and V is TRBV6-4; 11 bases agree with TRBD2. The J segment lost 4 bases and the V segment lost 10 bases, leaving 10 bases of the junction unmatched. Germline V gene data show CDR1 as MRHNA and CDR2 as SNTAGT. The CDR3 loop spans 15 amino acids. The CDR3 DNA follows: TGTGCCACCAACCCCGGTAGCGGGAGGGCAGATACGCAGTATTTT. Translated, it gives CATNPGSGRADTQYF.

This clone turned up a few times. CDR3 sequence: CASSSISPNIQYF. In nucleotides, the CDR3 is TGTGCCAGCAGCAGCATTTCTCCAAACATTCAGTACTTC. The J gene is TRBJ2-4, the V gene TRBV7-2; D remains ambiguous. Germline V lookup: CDR1 SGHTA, CDR2 FQGNSA. Trimming took 5 bases from V and 6 from J, leaving 11 bases between them. The CDR3 covers 13 residues.

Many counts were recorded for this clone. The CDR3 loop is CASRAGFGQETQYF. The CDR3 DNA reads as TGTGCCAGCAGGGCAGGGTTCGGCCAAGAGACCCAGTACTTC. The chain carries TRBV6-6 and TRBJ2-5; a possible D gene is TRBD1 (5 bases). Per germline, CDR1 MNHNY and CDR2 SVGAGI (reference sequence). Trimming pared 6 bases from V and 1 base from J, leaving 12 bases between. CDR3 size: 14 residues.

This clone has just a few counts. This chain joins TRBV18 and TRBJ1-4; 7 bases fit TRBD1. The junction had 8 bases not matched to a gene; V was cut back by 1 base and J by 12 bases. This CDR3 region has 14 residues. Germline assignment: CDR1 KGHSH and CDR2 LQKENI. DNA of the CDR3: TGTGCCAGCTCACCACTTTTCCAGGGGGGTCAACTGTTTTTT. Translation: CASSPLFQGGQLFF. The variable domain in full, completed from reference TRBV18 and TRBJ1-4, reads NAGVMQNPRHLVRRRGQEARLRCSPMKGHSHVYWYRQLPEEGLKFMVYLQKENIIDESGMPKERFSAEFPKEGPSILRIQQVVRGDSAAYFCASSPLFQGGQLFFGSGTQLSVL.

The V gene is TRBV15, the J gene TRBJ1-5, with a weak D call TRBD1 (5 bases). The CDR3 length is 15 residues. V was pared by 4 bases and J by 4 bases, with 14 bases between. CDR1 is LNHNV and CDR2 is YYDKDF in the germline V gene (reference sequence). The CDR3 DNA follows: TGTGCCACCAGCAATGGGAGACAGTTAAATCAGCCCCAGCATTTT. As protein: CATSNGRQLNQPQHF.

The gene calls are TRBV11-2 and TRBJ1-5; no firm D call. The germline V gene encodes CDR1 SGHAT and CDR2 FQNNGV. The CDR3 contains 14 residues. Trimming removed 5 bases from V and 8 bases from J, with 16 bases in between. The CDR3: CASSPGPKGKPQHF. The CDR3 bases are TGTGCCAGCAGCCCCGGGCCTAAGGGTAAGCCCCAGCATTTT.

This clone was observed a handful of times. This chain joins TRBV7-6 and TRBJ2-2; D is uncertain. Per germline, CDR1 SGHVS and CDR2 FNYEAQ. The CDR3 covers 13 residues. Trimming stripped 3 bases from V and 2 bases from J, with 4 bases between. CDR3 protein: CASSLKNTGELFF. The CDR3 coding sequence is TGTGCCAGCAGCTTGAAAAACACCGGGGAGCTGTTTTTT.

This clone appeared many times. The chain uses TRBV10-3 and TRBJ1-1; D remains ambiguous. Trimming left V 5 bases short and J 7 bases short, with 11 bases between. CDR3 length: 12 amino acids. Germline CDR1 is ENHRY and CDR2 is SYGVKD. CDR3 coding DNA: TGTGCCATCAGTCCATCCGGGAGTGAAGCTTTCTTT. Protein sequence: CAISPSGSEAFF.